These T cell receptor beta chains were read from a single sample in a study of neurological immune-mediated disorders. MiXCR, run by TCRdb on the 5' RACE reads, gives a single entry per CDR3 protein. The sample gives tens of thousands of distinct CDR3 sequences, 4% to 6% of which show up once; just under 7.5% is in the top ten. Material for sequencing was PBMCs. These receptors all stem from a man between 18 and 35 years old with multiple sclerosis. CDR3s include the opening cysteine and the closing phenylalanine or tryptophan. The order of the fields is J gene, V gene, clone size, CDR3 protein. Clone size appears in some rows only: once, few, many, or a class for an expanded clone.

>TRBJ1-5|TRBV28|few
CASRRTGGSNQPQHF
>TRBJ2-1|TRBV6-2/TRBV6-3|many
CASNDRPAGARVWHNEQFF
>TRBJ1-6|TRBV5-1|many
CASSFRVMPGQGASPLHF
>TRBJ2-3|TRBV5-1|many
CASSLEGGSTDTQYF
>TRBJ1-5|TRBV15|many
CATSRTVSNQPQHF
>TRBJ2-3|TRBV7-8|many
CASSLGTSGRGTQYF
>TRBJ1-4|TRBV6-5|many
CASSYSGGRYEKLFF
>TRBJ2-1|TRBV20-1|many
CSALIRGGPSYNEQFF
>TRBJ2-2|TRBV9|few
CASSTSTGELFF
>TRBJ2-2|TRBV12-5|-
CASGLSSGTSNTGELFF
>TRBJ2-1|TRBV20-1|many
CSAGDRGIDNEQFF
>TRBJ2-7|TRBV20-1|many
CSAVNRDVDEQYF
>TRBJ2-4|TRBV20-1|many
CSASGGARNIQYF
>TRBJ1-3|TRBV12-3/TRBV12-4|many
CAGAGISGNTIYF
>TRBJ1-5|TRBV11-2|many
CASSLGPANNQPQHF
>TRBJ2-7|TRBV5-1|many
CASSLRRRGSVEQYF
>TRBJ1-6|TRBV10-3|many
CAIKGTGGSPLHF
>TRBJ2-2|TRBV9|many
CASSGGGSAGELFF
>TRBJ1-4|TRBV20-1|many
CSARGGQGEKLFF
>TRBJ2-3|TRBV20-1|many
CSVGLPGSIGLDTQYF
>TRBJ2-1|TRBV20-1|many
CSAPGTYGNEQFF
>TRBJ2-3|TRBV7-7|many
CASSLGRGGRTDTQYF
>TRBJ1-2|TRBV15|many
CATSRDRATGGFGYTF
>TRBJ2-1|TRBV12-3/TRBV12-4|many
CASSTGVNIWYNEQFF
>TRBJ2-7|TRBV20-1|many
CSVADRDYEQYF
>TRBJ1-4|TRBV9|many
CASSDSGATNEKLFF
>TRBJ1-2|TRBV5-1|many
CASSRDRNYGYTF
>TRBJ1-1|TRBV29-1|once
CSAQLNTEAFF
>TRBJ2-3|TRBV29-1|many
CSGDRADTQYF
>TRBJ2-3|TRBV10-3|many
CAIGAGFDTQYF
>TRBJ2-7|TRBV12-3/TRBV12-4|many
CASSLGTDTYEQYF
>TRBJ2-1|TRBV11-2|few
CASSLGTGENEQFF
>TRBJ2-7|TRBV9|many
CASSVGGGATYEQYF
>TRBJ2-3|TRBV12-3/TRBV12-4|many
CASSSRQATDTQYF
>TRBJ2-1|TRBV18|many
CASSLPGTREQFF
>TRBJ2-7|TRBV5-1|many
CASSRGTGDSSYEQYF
>TRBJ1-3|TRBV6-1|few
CASRTRTESGKTIYF
>TRBJ1-2|TRBV7-9|many
CASSFVAKGRGYTF
>TRBJ2-2|TRBV5-6|-
CASSHERLMVTGELFF
>TRBJ2-3|TRBV10-2|many
CASRGTRSTDTQYF
>TRBJ1-5|TRBV6-2/TRBV6-3|many
CASSSNNQPQHF
>TRBJ2-6|TRBV3-1|many
CASSEGTGGANVLTF
>TRBJ2-1|TRBV12-3/TRBV12-4|many
CASSRGILGNEQFF
>TRBJ1-1|TRBV20-1|many
CSARDTRGNTEAFF